The entry that follows covers one TCR beta chain sequence. Its antigen is as yet unknown. One end of the junction varies from germline; a read error may be responsible. Other DNA sequences from this sample encode an identical CDR3 as well. The sample originates from a study of cytomegalovirus exposure and HLA in healthy donors. The overall study: A prior study identified 100 million to 130 million unique TCR beta sequences from 190 million or so T cells.

Study-wide points: The Asian-associated ancestry cluster reportedly had fewer N-insertions than the approximately 690-donor mean in a later analysis.

Researchers ran the PCR with 60 Vbeta and 13 Jbeta primers. Only in-frame clones appear in the TCRdb table, and some are missing; sequencing was by immunoSEQ multiplex PCR. Altogether over 100,000 clones are present, more than 70% being singletons, with the ten largest covering less than 5%. Germline lookup yields CDR1 ENHRY and CDR2 SYGVKD. This CDR3 comprises 12 residues. The sequenced material came from PBMCs. V and J are TRBV10-3 and TRBJ2-7; TRBD1 is a possible D gene (5 bases). This clonotype was obtained from a man aged 45-65 years in good health and CMV-seropositive. The CDR3 reads CATGPLPHEQYF. The CDR3 bases are TGCGCCACAGGCCCACTTCCCCACGAGCAGTACTTC.